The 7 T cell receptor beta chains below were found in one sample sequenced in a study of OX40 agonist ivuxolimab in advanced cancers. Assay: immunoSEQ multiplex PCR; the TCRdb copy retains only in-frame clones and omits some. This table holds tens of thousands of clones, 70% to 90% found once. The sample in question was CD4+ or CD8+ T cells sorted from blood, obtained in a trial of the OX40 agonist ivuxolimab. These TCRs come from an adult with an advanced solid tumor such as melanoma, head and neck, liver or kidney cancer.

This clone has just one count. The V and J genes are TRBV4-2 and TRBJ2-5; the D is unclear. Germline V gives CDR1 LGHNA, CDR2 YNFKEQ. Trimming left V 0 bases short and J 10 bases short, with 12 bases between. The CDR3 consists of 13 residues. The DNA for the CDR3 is TGTGCCAGCAGCCAAGACTGGGCCAAGGTCCAGTACTTC. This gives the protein CASSQDWAKVQYF.

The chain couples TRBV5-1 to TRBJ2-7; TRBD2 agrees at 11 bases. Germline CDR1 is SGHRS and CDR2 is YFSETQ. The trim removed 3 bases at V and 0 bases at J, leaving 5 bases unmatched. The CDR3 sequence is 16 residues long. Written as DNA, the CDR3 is TGCGCCAGCAGCTCCAAGACTAGCGGGAACTCCTACGAGCAGTACTTC. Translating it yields CASSSKTSGNSYEQYF.

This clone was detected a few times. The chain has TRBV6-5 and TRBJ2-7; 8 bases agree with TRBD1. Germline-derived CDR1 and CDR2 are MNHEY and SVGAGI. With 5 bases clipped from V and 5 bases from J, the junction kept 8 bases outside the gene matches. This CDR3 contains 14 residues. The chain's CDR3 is CASSLTGDRDEQYF. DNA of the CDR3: TGTGCCAGCAGTCTGACAGGGGATCGGGACGAGCAGTACTTC.

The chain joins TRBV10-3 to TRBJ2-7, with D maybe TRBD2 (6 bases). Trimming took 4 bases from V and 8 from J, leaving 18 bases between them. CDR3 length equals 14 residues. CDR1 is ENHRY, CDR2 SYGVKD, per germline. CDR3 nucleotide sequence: TGTGCCATCAGTGGGCAGGGCGGGGTATCCAAGCAGTACTTC. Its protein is CAISGQGGVSKQYF.

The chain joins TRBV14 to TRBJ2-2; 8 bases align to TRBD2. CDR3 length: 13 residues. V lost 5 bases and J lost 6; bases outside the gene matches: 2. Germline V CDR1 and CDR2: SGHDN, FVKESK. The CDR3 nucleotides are TGTGCCAGCAGCGTAGCGGGACCCGGGGAGCTGTTTTTT. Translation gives CASSVAGPGELFF.

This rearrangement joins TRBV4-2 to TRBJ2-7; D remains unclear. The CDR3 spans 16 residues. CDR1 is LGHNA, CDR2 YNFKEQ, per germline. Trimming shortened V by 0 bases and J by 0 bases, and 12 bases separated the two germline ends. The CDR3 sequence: CASSQDVTVSSYEQYF. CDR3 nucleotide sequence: TGTGCCAGCAGCCAAGATGTCACAGTTAGCTCCTACGAGCAGTACTTC.

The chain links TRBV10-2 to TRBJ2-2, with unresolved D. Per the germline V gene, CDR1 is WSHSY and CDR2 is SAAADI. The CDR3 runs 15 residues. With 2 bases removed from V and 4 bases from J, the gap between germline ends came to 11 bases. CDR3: CASSEIIQTTGELFF. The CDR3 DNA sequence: TGCGCCAGCAGTGAGATTATACAGACCACCGGGGAGCTGTTTTTT.